Listed below are T cell receptor beta chains from one sample, sequenced in a study of blood T cell repertoires in COVID-19. The repertoire was sequenced with immunoSEQ multiplex PCR; TCRdb's copy has only in-frame clones and lacks some. Of about 140,000 clones listed, about 79% are singletons. Source material: peripheral blood. These TCRs come from a woman of 80 years or more with active or convalescent COVID-19. The CDR3 runs from the conserved cysteine through the conserved F or W. Fields, in order: CDR3 length, D gene, J gene, V gene, clone size, CDR3 protein, CDR3 DNA. The D gene is left open where the match is weak. Clone size, where shown, is once, few, many, or a class for clones that have expanded.

18 TRBD2 TRBJ2-6 TRBV5-6 - CASSLDGGALSGANVLTF TGTGCCAGCAGCTTGGACGGGGGGGCTCTCTCTGGGGCCAACGTCCTGACTTTC
15 - TRBJ2-6 TRBV5-4 few CASSRMVAGANVLTF TGTGCCAGCAGCCGAATGGTTGCGGGGGCCAACGTCCTGACTTTC
14 - TRBJ2-7 TRBV19 - CASSISGADYEQYF TGTGCCAGTAGTATTTCTGGGGCGGACTACGAGCAGTACTTC
14 - TRBJ1-3 TRBV30 few CAWSIPTGVNTIYF TGTGCCTGGAGCATCCCGACAGGAGTAAACACCATATATTTT
16 - TRBJ1-2 TRBV9 - CASSVQLGGLNYGYTF TGTGCCAGCAGCGTACAATTGGGCGGACTAAACTATGGCTACACCTTC
14 - TRBJ1-5 TRBV25-1 - CASSGGSSNQPQHF TGTGCCAGCAGTGGTGGGAGTAGCAATCAGCCCCAGCATTTT
15 - TRBJ2-2 TRBV2 - CASTLQGSNTGELFF TGTGCCAGCACGCTACAGGGCTCGAACACCGGGGAGCTGTTTTTT
14 - TRBJ1-1 TRBV5-5 - CASSPGGGWTEAFF TGTGCCAGCAGCCCCGGCGGGGGCTGGACTGAAGCTTTCTTT
15 - TRBJ1-4 TRBV5-6 - CASSLPGTTNEKLFF TGTGCCAGCAGCTTACCGGGAACAACTAATGAAAAACTGTTTTTT
15 TRBD2 TRBJ2-5 TRBV4-1 - CASSQTSGVQETQYF TGCGCCAGCAGCCAAACTAGCGGGGTTCAAGAGACCCAGTACTTC
15 TRBD1 TRBJ1-2 TRBV6-6 - CASSGATGVDYGYTF TGTGCCAGCAGTGGCGCGACAGGGGTGGACTATGGCTACACCTTC
16 TRBD2 TRBJ2-3 TRBV27 - CASSPGLADYTDTQYF TGTGCCAGCAGTCCCGGGCTAGCGGATTACACAGATACGCAGTATTTT
15 TRBD1 TRBJ2-2 TRBV6-1 - CASSESGGPPGELFF TGTGCCAGCAGTGAATCAGGGGGCCCTCCCGGGGAGCTGTTTTTT
13 TRBD1 TRBJ1-4 TRBV28 few CASRRTGPEKLFF TGTGCCAGCAGGAGGACAGGTCCTGAAAAACTGTTTTTT
14 TRBD1 TRBJ2-1 TRBV11-3 - CASSFGTGRNEQFF TGTGCCAGCAGCTTCGGGACAGGAAGGAATGAGCAGTTCTTC
15 TRBD1 TRBJ2-3 TRBV7-9 - CASSKGTGGMDTQYF TGTGCCAGCAGCAAAGGGACAGGGGGGATGGATACGCAGTATTTT
13 TRBD1 TRBJ1-2 TRBV2 - CASTGQGIGGYTF TGTGCCAGCACTGGACAGGGTATTGGTGGCTACACCTTC
14 - TRBJ1-1 TRBV19 - CASSIWGLDTEAFF TGTGCCAGTAGTATTTGGGGGCTGGACACTGAAGCTTTCTTT
17 - TRBJ1-1 TRBV23-1 - CASSQLRDSRLNTEAFF TGCGCCAGCAGTCAATTGCGGGACTCGAGATTGAACACTGAAGCTTTCTTT
14 TRBD1 TRBJ1-4 TRBV19 many CASNNRGTNEKLFF TGTGCCAGTAACAACAGGGGGACTAATGAAAAACTGTTTTTT
14 - TRBJ2-7 TRBV7-9 once CASSLSETAYEQYF TGTGCCAGCAGCTTAAGTGAGACAGCCTACGAGCAGTACTTC
15 TRBD1 TRBJ2-2 TRBV7-9 - CASRGQELGTGELFF TGTGCCAGCAGGGGACAGGAATTAGGCACCGGGGAGCTGTTTTTT
16 - TRBJ2-1 TRBV7-3 - CASSPEPAGVVNEQFF TGTGCCAGCAGCCCGGAGCCGGCAGGGGTGGTCAATGAGCAGTTCTTC
14 - TRBJ1-1 TRBV29-1 - CSALGQGLDTEAFF TGCAGCGCCCTTGGCCAGGGTCTCGACACTGAAGCTTTCTTT
16 TRBD1 TRBJ2-5 TRBV11-1 once CASSGRVSTGQTAQYF TGTGCCAGCAGCGGGCGGGTTTCGACAGGGCAAACGGCCCAGTACTTC
15 - TRBJ1-2 TRBV2 few CATGGERTLGHGYTF TGTGCCACCGGGGGGGAACGGACTCTGGGGCATGGCTACACCTTC
13 TRBD1 TRBJ2-7 TRBV19 - CASSWDRDYEQYF TGTGCCAGTAGCTGGGACAGGGACTACGAGCAGTACTTC
13 TRBD1 TRBJ2-3 TRBV10-3 - CATAIRGTDTQYF TGTGCCACCGCCATCAGGGGGACAGATACGCAGTATTTT
15 TRBD1 TRBJ1-6 TRBV5-1 - CASSPGQGDNSPLHF TGCGCCAGCAGCCCTGGACAGGGGGATAATTCACCCCTCCACTTT
15 - TRBJ2-7 TRBV4-3 - CASSEGESGSYEQYF TGCGCCAGCAGCGAAGGGGAGAGCGGGTCCTACGAGCAGTACTTC
14 TRBD2 TRBJ2-1 TRBV3-1/TRBV3-2 - CASGAGGSYNEQFF TGTGCCAGCGGGGCGGGGGGCTCCTACAATGAGCAGTTCTTC
14 - TRBJ1-1 TRBV28 - CASRGESRRTEAFF TGTGCCAGCAGGGGAGAATCACGGAGGACTGAAGCTTTCTTT
15 TRBD1 TRBJ1-4 TRBV9 - CASSGSGGPNEKLFF TGTGCCAGCAGCGGATCAGGGGGTCCAAATGAAAAACTGTTTTTT
16 - TRBJ1-5 TRBV6-1 - CASSDRGHVSNQPQHF TGTGCCAGCAGTGATCGCGGACACGTTAGCAATCAGCCCCAGCATTTT